This T cell receptor (beta chain) was captured in a study of T cells after yellow fever vaccination. Whole-study results and caveats: Shared CD4/CD8 clonotypes were a small share, likely from convergent recombination.

UMIs and a universal primer site were added when TCR cDNA was made by 5'RACE template switching. TCRdb recomputed calls from the 5' RACE reads with MiXCR, one row per CDR3 protein. The table includes 90,000 to 150,000 distinct CDR3 sequences, approximately 7.1% detected once. Between the trimmed V and J ends, which lost 1 base and 5 bases, there was a span of 8 bases. CDR3 length: 13 amino acids. Per the germline V gene, CDR1 is SGHTA and CDR2 is FQGNSA. This clonotype has a count of ten or more. Its antigen is not identified. The receptor's source is a man younger than 35 who received the YFV17D yellow fever vaccine. Sequencing was performed on CD4+ T cells sorted from PBMCs, taken about 49 days after the first yellow fever vaccination. This sequence joins TRBV7-2 and TRBJ1-1; D is undetermined. CDR3 nucleotides: TGTGCCAGCAGCTTAGATCGGCGGACTGAAGCTTTCTTT. Protein: CASSLDRRTEAFF.